Given below is one TCR beta chain in context. This specimen belongs to a study of blood T cell repertoires in COVID-19. Study information: Some COVID-19 samples were acute and others convalescent; all came from the United States, Italy and Spain. The analysed material was cDNA or gDNA that came from T cells, B-cell-depleted T cells, or PBMCs.

The CDR3 is 13 amino acids. The J segment lost 7 bases and the V segment lost 5 bases, leaving 5 bases of the junction unmatched. Germline CDR1 SGHAT, CDR2 FQNNGV. As handled by the study authors: Amplified reference gene primers provided the basis for estimating nucleated cell counts. Assay: immunoSEQ multiplex PCR; the TCRdb copy retains only in-frame clones and omits some. V and J calls plus clone size are reproduced from that table; the DNA served to infer D and trimming. The sample lists approximately 10,000 clones, about four fifths seen once, with roughly a third in the top ten. Sequenced: peripheral blood. The sequence was collected from a man over 45 with active COVID-19. The chain recombines TRBV11-2 with TRBJ2-1; 7 bases agree with TRBD1. The CDR3 DNA reads TGTGCCAGCAGCCCGATGACAGGGAATGAGCAGTTCTTC. Translated, it gives CASSPMTGNEQFF.